One and the same sample provided the 3 T cell receptor beta chains below, sequenced in a study of siplizumab effects on memory and regulatory T cells. Only in-frame clones appear in the TCRdb table, and some are missing; sequencing was by immunoSEQ multiplex PCR. The sample carries roughly 100,000 clones, 85% to 95% recorded once. Sequencing was done on a sample of Tregs sorted from blood. The receptors originated from a human donor in good health.

The count of this clone is one. This chain connects TRBV5-4 to TRBJ1-1; D gene uncertain. Germline V gene data show CDR1 as SGHNT and CDR2 as YYREEE (reference sequence). The CDR3 contains 14 residues. V was clipped by 0 bases and J by 3 bases, with 9 bases between them. The CDR3 sequence is CASSLESAYTEAFF. The CDR3 DNA reads TGTGCCAGCAGCTTGGAGAGTGCCTACACTGAAGCTTTCTTT.

V gene TRBV5-1 combines with J gene TRBJ2-5; D is tentatively TRBD1 or TRBD2 (5 bases each). Germline loops: CDR1 SGHRS, CDR2 YFSETQ. The CDR3 length is 16 residues. The V and J ends lost 4 bases and 2 bases respectively, with 18 bases between them. Here the CDR3 reads CASSRDGRTLQETQYF. The CDR3, as DNA: TGCGCCAGCAGCAGGGACGGACGGACTTTACAAGAGACCCAGTACTTC.

The V call is TRBV7-2, the J call TRBJ2-1; D is unresolved. Trimming left V 2 bases short and J 0 bases short, with 8 bases between. Germline CDR1 SGHTA, CDR2 FQGNSA. The CDR3 runs 15 residues. CDR3 bases: TGTGCCAGCAGCTTACGGATTAGCTCCTACAATGAGCAGTTCTTC. Translating it yields CASSLRISSYNEQFF.